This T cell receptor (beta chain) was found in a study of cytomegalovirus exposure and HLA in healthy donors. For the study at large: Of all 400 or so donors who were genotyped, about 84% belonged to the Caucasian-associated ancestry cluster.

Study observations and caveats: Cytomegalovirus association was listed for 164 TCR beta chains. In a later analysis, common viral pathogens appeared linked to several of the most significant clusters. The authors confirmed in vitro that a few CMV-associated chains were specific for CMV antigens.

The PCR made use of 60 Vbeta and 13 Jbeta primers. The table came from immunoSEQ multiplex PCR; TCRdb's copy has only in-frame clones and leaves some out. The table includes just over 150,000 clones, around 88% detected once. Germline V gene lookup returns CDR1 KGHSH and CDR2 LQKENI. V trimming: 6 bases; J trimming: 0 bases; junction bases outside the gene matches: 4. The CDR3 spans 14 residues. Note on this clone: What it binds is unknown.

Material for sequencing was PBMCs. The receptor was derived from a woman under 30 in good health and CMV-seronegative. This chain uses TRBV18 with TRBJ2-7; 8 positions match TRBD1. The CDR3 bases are TGTGCCAGCTCGGACAGGGACCGCTCCTACGAGCAGTACTTC. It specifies CASSDRDRSYEQYF.